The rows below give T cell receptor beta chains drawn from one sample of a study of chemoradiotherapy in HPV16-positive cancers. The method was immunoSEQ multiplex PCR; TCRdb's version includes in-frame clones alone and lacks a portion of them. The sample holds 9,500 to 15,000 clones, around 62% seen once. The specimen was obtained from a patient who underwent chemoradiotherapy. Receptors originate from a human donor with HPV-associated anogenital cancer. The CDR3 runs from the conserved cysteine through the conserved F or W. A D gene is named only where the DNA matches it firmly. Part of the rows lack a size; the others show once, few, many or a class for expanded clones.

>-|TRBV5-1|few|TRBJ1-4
TGCGCCAGCAGTGAGACATCAACTAATGAAAAACTGTTTTTT
CASSETSTNEKLFF
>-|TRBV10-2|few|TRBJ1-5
TGCGCCAGCAGTGAGTCGGGGGTGTCTCAGCCCCAGCATTTT
CASSESGVSQPQHF
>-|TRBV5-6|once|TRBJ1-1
TGTGCCAGCAGCTTAAATGGCCTCGGAACTTTCTTT
CASSLNGLGTFF
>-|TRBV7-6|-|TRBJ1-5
TGTGCCAGCAGCTTAGATGCACAGAGAAATCAGCCCCAGCATTTT
CASSLDAQRNQPQHF
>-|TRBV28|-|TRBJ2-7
TGTGCCAGCAGTTTTCCCCGATTTGACAGACGGAACGAGCAGTACTTC
CASSFPRFDRRNEQYF
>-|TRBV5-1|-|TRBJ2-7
TGCGCCAGCAGCTTGGACAGGGACGAGCAGTACTTC
CASSLDRDEQYF
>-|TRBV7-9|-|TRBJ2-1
TGTGCCAGCAGCTCCTGGCGGGCCCCCAATGAGCAGTTCTTC
CASSSWRAPNEQFF
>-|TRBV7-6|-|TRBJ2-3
TGTGCCAGCAGCTTATATTCGGAAGTCACAGATACGCAGTATTTT
CASSLYSEVTDTQYF
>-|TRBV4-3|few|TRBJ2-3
TGCGCCAGCAGCTCTAACGGACAAGATACGCAGTATTTT
CASSSNGQDTQYF
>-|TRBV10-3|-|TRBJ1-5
TGTGCCATCAGTGTACAGGGCGGCAATCAGCCCCAGCATTTT
CAISVQGGNQPQHF
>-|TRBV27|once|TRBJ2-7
TGTGCCAGCAATACCGGCGGAGAGCAGTACTTC
CASNTGGEQYF
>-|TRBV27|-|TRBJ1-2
TGTGCCAGCAGAAATTTGCAGGGGTATGGCTACACCTTC
CASRNLQGYGYTF
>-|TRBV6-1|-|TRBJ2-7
TGTGCCAGCAGTGAGCGGAGGGCGTCCTCCTACGAGCAGTACTTC
CASSERRASSYEQYF
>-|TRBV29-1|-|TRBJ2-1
TGCAGCGTGGACCGGGACAGAGTCGGGGGTGAGCAGTTCTTC
CSVDRDRVGGEQFF
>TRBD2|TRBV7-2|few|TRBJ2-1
TGTGCCAGCAGAGGACTAGGAGGGAATGAGCAGTTCTTC
CASRGLGGNEQFF
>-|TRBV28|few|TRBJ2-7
TGTGCCAGCAGTCCGATTGGGTACGGCGAGCAGTACTTC
CASSPIGYGEQYF
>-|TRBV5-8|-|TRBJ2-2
TGTGCCAGCAGCTTTAGGGGTAACACCGGGGAGCTGTTTTTT
CASSFRGNTGELFF
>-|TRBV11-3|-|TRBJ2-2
TGTGCCAGCAGCTTTACGGGCAACACCGGGGAGCTGTTTTTT
CASSFTGNTGELFF
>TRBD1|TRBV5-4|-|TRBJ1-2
TGTGCCAGCACCGCTTGGGGACAGCCTAACTATGGCTACACCTTC
CASTAWGQPNYGYTF
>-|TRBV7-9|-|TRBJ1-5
TGTGCCAGCAGCCAGAGGGATCAGCCCCAGCATTTT
CASSQRDQPQHF
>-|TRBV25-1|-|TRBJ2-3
TGTGCCAGCAGTGAATCGGGCCCAGATACGCAGTATTTT
CASSESGPDTQYF
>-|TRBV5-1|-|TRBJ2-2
TGCGCCAGCAGCCAGGACACCAGAGGGACCGGGGAGCTGTTTTTT
CASSQDTRGTGELFF
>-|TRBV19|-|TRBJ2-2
TGTGCCAGTAGTACGAACAGGGCCGGGGAGCTGTTTTTT
CASSTNRAGELFF
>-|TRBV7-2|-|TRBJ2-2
TGTGCCAGCAGGGTACCCGCCGGGGAGCTGTTTTTT
CASRVPAGELFF
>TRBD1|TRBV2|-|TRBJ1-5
TGTGCCAGTTCCCCGGGACAGTGGCAGCCCCAGCATTTT
CASSPGQWQPQHF
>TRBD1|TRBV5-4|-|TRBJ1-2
TGTGCCAGCAGATCCGGGCCTGACAGGGATGGCTACACCTTC
CASRSGPDRDGYTF
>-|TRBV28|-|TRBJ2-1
TGTGCCAGCAGTTCTAATACCGGCCAAAGGGGCAATGAGCAGTTCTTC
CASSSNTGQRGNEQFF
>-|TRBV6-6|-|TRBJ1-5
TGTGCCAGCAGCCTCACGGGGGGCAATCAGCCCCAGCATTTT
CASSLTGGNQPQHF
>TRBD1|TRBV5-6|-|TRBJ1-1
TGTGCCAGCAGCTGGGGGACAGGCTCTGCTGAAGCTTTCTTT
CASSWGTGSAEAFF
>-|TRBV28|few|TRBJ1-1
TGTGCCAGTACAGGGTCTGTAGTCACTGAAGCTTTCTTT
CASTGSVVTEAFF
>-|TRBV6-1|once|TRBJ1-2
TGTGCCAGCACCGACAGTGCCTATGGCTACACCTTC
CASTDSAYGYTF
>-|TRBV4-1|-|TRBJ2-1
TGCGCCAGCAGCCAAGTTGCAGGGTTAACCTACAATGAGCAGTTCTTC
CASSQVAGLTYNEQFF
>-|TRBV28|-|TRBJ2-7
TGTGCCAGCAGCTTGGGGACCATCTACGAGCAGTACTTC
CASSLGTIYEQYF
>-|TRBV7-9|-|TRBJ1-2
TGTGCCAGCAGCTTAGAAGTCTATGGCTACACCTTC
CASSLEVYGYTF
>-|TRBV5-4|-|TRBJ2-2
TGTGCCAGCAGCTTGGACGCCCCCGGGGAGCTGTTTTTT
CASSLDAPGELFF
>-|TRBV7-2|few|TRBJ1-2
TGTGCCAGCCAGAGGCCGCTTAACTATGGCTACACCTTC
CASQRPLNYGYTF
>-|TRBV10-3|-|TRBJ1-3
TGTGCCATCAGACCCGGGGGAATCCTCTCTGGAAACACCATATATTTT
CAIRPGGILSGNTIYF
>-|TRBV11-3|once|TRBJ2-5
TGTGCCAGCAGCTTAGGTCGGCGGGAGACCCAGTACTTC
CASSLGRRETQYF
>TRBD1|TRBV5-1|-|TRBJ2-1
TGCGCCAGCAGCTTGGAGGGACAGAACTACAATGAGCAGTTCTTC
CASSLEGQNYNEQFF
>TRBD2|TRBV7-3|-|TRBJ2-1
TGTGCCAGCGCTAGCGGCCCCTTGGATGAGCAGTTCTTC
CASASGPLDEQFF
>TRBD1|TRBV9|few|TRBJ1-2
TGTGCCAGCAGCGTAGCCGGGACAGGGTTTGGCTACACCTTC
CASSVAGTGFGYTF
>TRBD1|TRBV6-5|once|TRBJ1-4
TGTGCCAGCAGTGCACACAGGGGGCGAAATGAAAAACTGTTTTTT
CASSAHRGRNEKLFF